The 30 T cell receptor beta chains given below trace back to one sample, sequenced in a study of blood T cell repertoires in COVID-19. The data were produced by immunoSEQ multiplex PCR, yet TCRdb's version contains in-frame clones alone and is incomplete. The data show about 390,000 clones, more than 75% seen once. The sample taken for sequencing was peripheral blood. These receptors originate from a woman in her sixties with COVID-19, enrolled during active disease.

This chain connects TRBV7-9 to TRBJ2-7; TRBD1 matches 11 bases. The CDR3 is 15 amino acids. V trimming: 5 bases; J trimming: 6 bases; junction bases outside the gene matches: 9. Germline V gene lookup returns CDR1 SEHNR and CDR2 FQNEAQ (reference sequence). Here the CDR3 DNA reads TGTGCCAGCAGCCCTCGCGGGACAGGGGGTAGCGAGCAGTACTTC. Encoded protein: CASSPRGTGGSEQYF.

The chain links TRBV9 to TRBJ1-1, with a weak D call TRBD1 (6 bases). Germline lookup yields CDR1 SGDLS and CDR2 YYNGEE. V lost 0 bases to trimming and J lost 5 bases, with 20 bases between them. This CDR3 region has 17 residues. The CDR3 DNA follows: TGTGCCAGCAGCGTAGGAGGACCAGGGGCTAGAGGAACTGAAGCTTTCTTT. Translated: CASSVGGPGARGTEAFF.

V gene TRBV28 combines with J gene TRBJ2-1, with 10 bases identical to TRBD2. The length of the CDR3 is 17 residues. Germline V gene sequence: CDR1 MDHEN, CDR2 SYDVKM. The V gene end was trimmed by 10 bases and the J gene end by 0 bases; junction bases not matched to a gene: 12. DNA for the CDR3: TGTGCCACCTCTTCTTGGACTAGCGGTCCCTCCTACAATGAGCAGTTCTTC. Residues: CATSSWTSGPSYNEQFF. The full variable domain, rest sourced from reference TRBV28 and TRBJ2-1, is DVKVTQSSRYLVKRTGEKVFLECVQDMDHENMFWYRQDPGLGLRLIYFSYDVKMKEKGDIPEGYSVSREKKERFSLILESASTNQTSMYLCATSSWTSGPSYNEQFFGPGTRLTVL.

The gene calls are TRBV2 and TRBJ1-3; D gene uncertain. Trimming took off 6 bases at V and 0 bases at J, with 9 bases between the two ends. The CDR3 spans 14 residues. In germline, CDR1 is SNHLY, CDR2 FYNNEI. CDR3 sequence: CASRPDFSGNTIYF. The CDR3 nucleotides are TGTGCCAGCAGGCCGGACTTCTCTGGAAACACCATATATTTT.

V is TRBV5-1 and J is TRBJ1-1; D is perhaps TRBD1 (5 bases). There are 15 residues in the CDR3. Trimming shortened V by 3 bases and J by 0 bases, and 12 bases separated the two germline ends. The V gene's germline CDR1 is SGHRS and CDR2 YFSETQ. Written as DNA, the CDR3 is TGCGCCAGCAGCTATGGGGCGGTTCTGAACACTGAAGCTTTCTTT. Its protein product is CASSYGAVLNTEAFF.

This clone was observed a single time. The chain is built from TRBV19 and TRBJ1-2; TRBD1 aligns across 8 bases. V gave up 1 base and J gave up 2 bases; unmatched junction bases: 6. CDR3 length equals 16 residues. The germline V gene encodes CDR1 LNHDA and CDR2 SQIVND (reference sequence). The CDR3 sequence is CASSIVSGQGNYGYTF. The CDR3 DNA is TGTGCCAGTAGTATAGTATCCGGACAGGGCAACTATGGCTACACCTTC.

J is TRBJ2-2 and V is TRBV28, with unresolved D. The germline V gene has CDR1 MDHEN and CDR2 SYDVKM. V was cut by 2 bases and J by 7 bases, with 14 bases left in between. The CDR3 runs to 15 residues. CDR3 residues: CASSLGQAPGGELFF. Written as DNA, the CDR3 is TGTGCCAGCAGTTTAGGGCAGGCTCCCGGCGGGGAGCTGTTTTTT.

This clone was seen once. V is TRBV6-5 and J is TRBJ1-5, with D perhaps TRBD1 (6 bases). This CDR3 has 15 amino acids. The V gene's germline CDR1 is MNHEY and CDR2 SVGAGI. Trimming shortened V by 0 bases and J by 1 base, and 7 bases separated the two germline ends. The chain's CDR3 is CASSYSGQSNQPQHF. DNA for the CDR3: TGTGCCAGCAGTTACTCAGGACAGAGCAATCAGCCCCAGCATTTT.

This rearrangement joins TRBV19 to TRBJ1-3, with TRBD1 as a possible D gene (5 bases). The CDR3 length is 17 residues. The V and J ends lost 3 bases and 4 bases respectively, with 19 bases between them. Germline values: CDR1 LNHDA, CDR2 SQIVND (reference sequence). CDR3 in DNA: TGTGCCAGTAGTATGGGGGGTACGGCAGGAGCCGGAAACACCATATATTTT. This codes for CASSMGGTAGAGNTIYF.

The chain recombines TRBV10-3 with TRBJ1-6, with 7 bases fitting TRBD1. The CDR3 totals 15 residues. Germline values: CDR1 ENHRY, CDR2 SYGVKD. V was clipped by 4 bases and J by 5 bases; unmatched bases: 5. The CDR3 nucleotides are TGTGCCATCAGTGTGAACAGGGGAGATAATTCACCCCTCCACTTT. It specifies CAISVNRGDNSPLHF.

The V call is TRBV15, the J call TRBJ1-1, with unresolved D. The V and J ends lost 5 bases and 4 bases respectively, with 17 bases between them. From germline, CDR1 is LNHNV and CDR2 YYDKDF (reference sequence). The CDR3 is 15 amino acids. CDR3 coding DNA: TGTGCCACCAGCCCAATCCCCACGGGAGGCACTGAAGCTTTCTTT. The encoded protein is CATSPIPTGGTEAFF.

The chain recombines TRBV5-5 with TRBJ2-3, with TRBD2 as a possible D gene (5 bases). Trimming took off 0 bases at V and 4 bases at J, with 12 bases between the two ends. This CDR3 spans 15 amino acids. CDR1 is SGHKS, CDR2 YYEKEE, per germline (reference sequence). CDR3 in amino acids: CASSLGGFTADTQYF. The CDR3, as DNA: TGTGCCAGCAGCTTGGGAGGGTTCACCGCAGATACGCAGTATTTT. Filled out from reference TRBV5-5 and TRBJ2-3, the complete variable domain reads DAGVTQSPTHLIKTRGQQVTLRCSPISGHKSVSWYQQVLGQGPQFIFQYYEKEERGRGNFPDRFSARQFPNYSSELNVNALLLGDSALYLCASSLGGFTADTQYFGPGTRLTVL.

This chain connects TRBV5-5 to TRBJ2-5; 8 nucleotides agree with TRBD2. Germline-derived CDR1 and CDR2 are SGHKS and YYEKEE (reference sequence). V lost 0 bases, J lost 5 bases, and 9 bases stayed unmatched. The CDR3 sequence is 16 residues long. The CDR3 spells CASSLVLGGAVETQYF. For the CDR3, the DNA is TGTGCCAGCAGCTTGGTACTCGGGGGGGCCGTGGAGACCCAGTACTTC.

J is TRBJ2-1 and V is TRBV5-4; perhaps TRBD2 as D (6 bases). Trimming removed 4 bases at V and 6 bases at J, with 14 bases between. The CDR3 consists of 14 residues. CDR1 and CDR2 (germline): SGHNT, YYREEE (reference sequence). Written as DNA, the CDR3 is TGTGCCAGCAGCCCCAGGAGGGGTCTCAATGAGCAGTTCTTC. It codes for CASSPRRGLNEQFF.

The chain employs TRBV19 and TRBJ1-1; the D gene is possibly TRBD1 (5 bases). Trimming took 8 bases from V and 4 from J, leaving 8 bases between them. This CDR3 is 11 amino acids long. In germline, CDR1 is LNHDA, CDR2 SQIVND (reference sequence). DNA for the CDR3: TGTGCCAGTTCGGGGGGCACTGAAGCTTTCTTT. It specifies CASSGGTEAFF. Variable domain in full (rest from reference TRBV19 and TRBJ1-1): DGGITQSPKYLFRKEGQNVTLSCEQNLNHDAMYWYRQDPGQGLRLIYYSQIVNDFQKGDIAEGYSVSREKKESFPLTVTSAQKNPTAFYLCASSGGTEAFFGQGTRLTVV.

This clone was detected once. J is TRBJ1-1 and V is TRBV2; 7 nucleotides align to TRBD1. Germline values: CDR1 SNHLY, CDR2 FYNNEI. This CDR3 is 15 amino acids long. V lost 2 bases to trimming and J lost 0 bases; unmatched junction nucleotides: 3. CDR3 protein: CASSEPGGMNTEAFF. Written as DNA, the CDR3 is TGTGCCAGCAGTGAACCAGGGGGAATGAACACTGAAGCTTTCTTT.

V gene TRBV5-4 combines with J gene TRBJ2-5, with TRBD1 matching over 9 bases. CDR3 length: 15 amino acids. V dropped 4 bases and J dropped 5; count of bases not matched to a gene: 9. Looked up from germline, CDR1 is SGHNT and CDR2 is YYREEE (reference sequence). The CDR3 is CASSHRQGEWETQYF. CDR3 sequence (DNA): TGTGCCAGCAGCCACAGACAGGGGGAGTGGGAGACCCAGTACTTC.

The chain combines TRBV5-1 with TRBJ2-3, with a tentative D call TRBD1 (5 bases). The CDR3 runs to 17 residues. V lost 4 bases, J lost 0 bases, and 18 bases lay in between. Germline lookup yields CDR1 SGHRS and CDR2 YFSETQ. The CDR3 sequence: CASSLLGLVASTDTQYF. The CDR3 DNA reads TGCGCCAGCAGCCTCCTGGGGCTAGTCGCGAGCACAGATACGCAGTATTTT.

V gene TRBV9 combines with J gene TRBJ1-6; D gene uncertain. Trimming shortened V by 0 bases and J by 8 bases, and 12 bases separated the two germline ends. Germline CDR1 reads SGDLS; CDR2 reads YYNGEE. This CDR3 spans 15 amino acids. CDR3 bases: TGTGCCAGCAGCGTAGTAGGAGGGTCCGATTCACCCCTCCACTTT. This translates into CASSVVGGSDSPLHF.

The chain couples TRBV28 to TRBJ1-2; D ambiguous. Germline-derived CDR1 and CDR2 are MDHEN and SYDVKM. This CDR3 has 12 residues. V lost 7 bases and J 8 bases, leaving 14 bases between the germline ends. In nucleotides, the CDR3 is TGTGCCAGCACCCTTCACTCCGAAGGCTACACCTTC. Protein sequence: CASTLHSEGYTF.

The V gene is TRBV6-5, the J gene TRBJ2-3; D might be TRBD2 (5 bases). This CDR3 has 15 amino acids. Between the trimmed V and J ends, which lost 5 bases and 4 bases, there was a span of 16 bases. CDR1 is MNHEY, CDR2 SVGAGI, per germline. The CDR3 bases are TGTGCCAGCAGTCGCGATTCTAGCCTGGCAGATACGCAGTATTTT. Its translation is CASSRDSSLADTQYF.

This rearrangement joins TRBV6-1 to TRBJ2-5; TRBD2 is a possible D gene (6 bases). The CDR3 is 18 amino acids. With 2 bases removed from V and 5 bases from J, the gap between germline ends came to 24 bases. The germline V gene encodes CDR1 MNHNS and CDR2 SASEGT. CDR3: CASSEWAGQIRRGETQYF. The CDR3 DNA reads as TGTGCCAGCAGTGAATGGGCTGGCCAAATACGGCGGGGCGAGACCCAGTACTTC.

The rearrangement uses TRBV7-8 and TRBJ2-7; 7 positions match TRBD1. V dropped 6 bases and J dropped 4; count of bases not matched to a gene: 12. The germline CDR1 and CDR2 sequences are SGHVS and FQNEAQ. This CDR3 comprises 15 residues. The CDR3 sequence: CASRADRDERYEQYF. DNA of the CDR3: TGTGCCAGCAGAGCTGACAGGGACGAGCGTTACGAGCAGTACTTC. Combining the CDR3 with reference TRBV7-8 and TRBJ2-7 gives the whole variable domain GAGVSQSPRYKVAKRGQDVALRCDPISGHVSLFWYQQALGQGPEFLTYFQNEAQLDKSGLPSDRFFAERPEGSVSTLKIQRTQQEDSAVYLCASRADRDERYEQYFGPGTRLTVT.

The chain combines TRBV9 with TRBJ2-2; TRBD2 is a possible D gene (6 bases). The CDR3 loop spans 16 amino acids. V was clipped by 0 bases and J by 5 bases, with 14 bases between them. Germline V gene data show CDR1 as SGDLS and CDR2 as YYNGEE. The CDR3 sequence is CASSVVGGARTGELFF. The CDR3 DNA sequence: TGTGCCAGCAGCGTAGTAGGCGGGGCTCGGACCGGGGAGCTGTTTTTT. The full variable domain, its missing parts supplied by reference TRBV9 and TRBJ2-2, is DSGVTQTPKHLITATGQRVTLRCSPRSGDLSVYWYQQSLDQGLQFLIQYYNGEERAKGNILERFSAQQFPDLHSELNLSSLELGDSALYFCASSVVGGARTGELFFGEGSRLTVL.

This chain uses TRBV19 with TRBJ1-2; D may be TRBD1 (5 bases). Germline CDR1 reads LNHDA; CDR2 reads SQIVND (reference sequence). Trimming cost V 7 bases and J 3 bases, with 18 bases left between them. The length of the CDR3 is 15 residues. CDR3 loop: CASKGWTRGDYGYTF. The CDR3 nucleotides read TGTGCCAGTAAGGGATGGACACGAGGAGACTATGGCTACACCTTC.

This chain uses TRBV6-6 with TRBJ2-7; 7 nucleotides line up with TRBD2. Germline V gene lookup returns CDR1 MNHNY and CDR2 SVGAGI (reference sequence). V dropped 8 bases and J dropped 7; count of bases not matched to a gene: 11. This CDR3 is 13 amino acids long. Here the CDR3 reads CASRRTGREEQYF. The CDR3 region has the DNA TGTGCCAGCCGAAGGACGGGGAGGGAAGAGCAGTACTTC.

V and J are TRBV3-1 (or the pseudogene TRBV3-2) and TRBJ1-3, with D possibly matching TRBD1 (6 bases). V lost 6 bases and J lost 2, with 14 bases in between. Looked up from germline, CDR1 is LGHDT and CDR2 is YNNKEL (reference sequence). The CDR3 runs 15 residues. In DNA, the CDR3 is TGTGCCAGCAGTCAGGGGTCAGCTCCTGGAAACACCATATATTTT. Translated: CASSQGSAPGNTIYF.

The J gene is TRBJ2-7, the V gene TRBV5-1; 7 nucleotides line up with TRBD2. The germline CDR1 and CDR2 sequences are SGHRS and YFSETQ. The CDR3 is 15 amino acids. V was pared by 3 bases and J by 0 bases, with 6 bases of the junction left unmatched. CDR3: CASSSWGGSSYEQYF. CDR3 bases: TGCGCCAGCAGCTCCTGGGGGGGAAGCTCCTACGAGCAGTACTTC.

This CDR3 is CASTDGGANTGELFF. CDR3 DNA: TGTGCCAGCACCGACGGGGGGGCGAACACCGGGGAGCTGTTTTTT. The chain uses TRBV6-5 and TRBJ2-2; 8 bases are shared with TRBD2. The ends lost 7 bases at V and 0 bases at J; junction bases unmatched: 4. Germline CDR1 reads MNHEY; CDR2 reads SVGAGI. The length of the CDR3 is 15 residues.

The CDR3 nucleotides are TGTGCCAGCAGCTTCGGCCAGAGGGACGAGCAGTACTTC. Residues: CASSFGQRDEQYF. The chain joins TRBV7-9 to TRBJ2-7, with D tentatively TRBD2 (5 bases). Trimming left V 3 bases short and J 5 bases short, with 11 bases between. The CDR3 extends over 13 amino acids. Looked up from germline, CDR1 is SEHNR and CDR2 is FQNEAQ (reference sequence).